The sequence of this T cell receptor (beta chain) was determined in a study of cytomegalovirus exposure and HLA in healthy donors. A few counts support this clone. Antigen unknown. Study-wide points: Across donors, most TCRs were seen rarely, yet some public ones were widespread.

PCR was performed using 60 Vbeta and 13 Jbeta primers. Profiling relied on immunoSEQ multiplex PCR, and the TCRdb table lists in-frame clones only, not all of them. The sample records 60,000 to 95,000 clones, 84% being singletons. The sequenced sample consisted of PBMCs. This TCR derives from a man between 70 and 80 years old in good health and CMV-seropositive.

The CDR3 region has the DNA TGCGCCAGCAGCTTTTCTTTAGACACCGGGGAGCTGTTTTTT. Its translation is CASSFSLDTGELFF. V and J are TRBV5-1 and TRBJ2-2; D call uncertain. Trimming left V 2 bases short and J 3 bases short, with 8 bases between. The CDR3 has 14 amino acids. Germline-derived CDR1 and CDR2 are SGHRS and YFSETQ.